This T cell receptor (beta chain) was recovered during a study of human T cells and chemical hapten exposure. Study-level background: The variation in per-sample TCR yields arose mainly from small differences in pooled library volumes. Study-level points and caveats: TCRs whose frequency exceeded 1 in 1000 remained the same following DPC sensitization.

This CDR3 contains 13 residues. The germline CDR1 and CDR2 sequences are LNHNV and YYDKDF (reference sequence). V lost 3 bases, J lost 2 bases, and 6 bases lay in between. Unfractionated whole blood yielded total RNA. This clonotype appeared a few times. Its cognate antigen is unknown. Each cDNA molecule in the library carried unique molecular identifiers. Authors' data handling: Samples contained a median of 95,638 TCRs, with a range of roughly 23,224 to 700,000. Each CDR3 protein gets one entry after TCRdb re-called the reads with MiXCR. The authors' filters were not applied to this entry. The profile shows more than 100,000 distinct CDR3 sequences, more than 8.5% of them singletons.

Source material: whole blood. This receptor was obtained from a human donor in good health. Some clones in this sample may be carry-over from other donors' samples. This chain uses TRBV15 with TRBJ2-3; D remains ambiguous. This CDR3 is CATSSDSTDTQYF. CDR3 nucleotides: TGTGCCACCAGCAGCGACTCCACAGATACGCAGTATTTT.